Listed here is a single T cell receptor beta chain. Trimming took 3 bases from V and 2 from J; bases not matched to a gene: 9. This CDR3 comprises 17 residues. Germline assignment: CDR1 SGDLS and CDR2 YYNGEE. This sample is part of a study of regulatory dendritic cells for organ transplantation. The method was immunoSEQ multiplex PCR; TCRdb's version includes in-frame clones alone and lacks a portion of them. This sample has some 40,000 clones, with about nine tenths found just once. The V call is TRBV9, the J call TRBJ1-3, with 9 nucleotides matching TRBD1. The receptor was derived from a human donor in good health. The specimen was naive CD8+ T cells from blood. Subset indicated: CD45RA+ naive T cells. The CDR3 sequence: CASSGGSGTGTGNTIYF. The DNA for the CDR3 is TGTGCCAGCAGCGGAGGGTCCGGGACAGGGACTGGAAACACCATATATTTT. Combining the CDR3 with reference TRBV9 and TRBJ1-3 gives the whole variable domain DSGVTQTPKHLITATGQRVTLRCSPRSGDLSVYWYQQSLDQGLQFLIQYYNGEERAKGNILERFSAQQFPDLHSELNLSSLELGDSALYFCASSGGSGTGTGNTIYFGEGSWLTVV.